This entry features one TCR beta chain sequence. The antigen this receptor binds is unknown. No per-base quality is available; no much larger clone lies one base away. Sequencing was performed on an Illumina NovaSeq 6000. cDNA libraries for TCRalpha and TCRbeta were prepared by 5'RACE using constant-segment primers, with sample barcodes and unique molecular identifiers added. Trizol reagent was used to extract RNA from every sample. Amplification of the libraries took two PCR steps, and the second step added a second sample barcode plus Illumina TruSeq adapters. Libraries were sequenced on an Illumina NovaSeq with 2 x 150 bp paired-end reads. Processing in the source paper ran as follows. Reads were demultiplexed and collapsed into UMI-guided consensus sequences with migec v1.2.7. Using mixcr v2.1.11, the UMI consensuses were aligned to TRA and TRB V and J templates and assembled into clonotypes. A clonotype was counted as expanded or contracted only if both edgeR and NoisET called the change significant, with noise models trained on biological replicates. For edgeR calls, the cutoffs were a false discovery rate-adjusted p below 0.01 and a log2 fold-change threshold of 1. PCA with hierarchical clustering of max-normalized trajectories of the 1000 most abundant clonotypes was used as exploratory dynamics analysis. Each responding clone was given a CD4 or CD8 phenotype based on the CD4+ and CD8+ repertoires, which had been sequenced separately. TCRdb reworked the public reads: Q25 trimming with fastp, MiXCR clone assembly, productive beta chains retained. Rows with one shared CDR3 protein collapse into an entry with the most common genes and DNA. Here the V and J calls rest on TCRdb's processing, not on the authors' analysis. This sample lists over 450,000 distinct CDR3 sequences; 20% were detected once. The ten largest account for roughly an eighth of the sample.

This sample stems from a study of T-cell memory formation after mild COVID-19 (dated by TCRdb to about 2021). At the level of the whole study: TCR sequence clusters from the two donors were found to be largely donor specific. T-cell clones expanding and contracting after mild COVID-19 in a couple of donors were tracked by longitudinal TCRalpha and TCRbeta repertoire sequencing. The cohort was made up of two young adult volunteers, one female and one male, who were previously healthy. Study-level results and caveats: Contracting CD4+ clones were located mainly in the CM and EM memory subsets, whereas CD8+ clones were found to be enriched in EMRA. Whether the second-wave clones peaking on day 37 were SARS-CoV-2 specific was not confirmed. Some responding clones were found in pre-infection memory, which suggests that pre-existing cross-reactive memory T cells took part in the SARS-CoV-2 response. Balanced CD4/CD8 phenotypes were observed for clones contracting from day 15 to 85, whereas a bias towards CD4+ was observed for a second wave of clones expanding from day 15 to 37. Only a couple of mild cases were covered by the study, and larger cohorts that include severe cases with pre-infection samples were considered necessary.

Based on the germline V gene (reference sequence), the CDR1 and CDR2 sequences are LNHDA and SQIVND. The CDR3 holds 13 amino acids from the cysteine to the phenylalanine. The retained sequence is limited to the CDR3, 39 bases, with the frame set at the first base. V loses 6 bases of germline sequence and J loses 4 bases, and the interval between the two ends is 12 bases. PBMCs were isolated by Ficoll-Paque density gradient centrifugation. The rearranged segments are TRBV19 and TRBJ1-2; the D gene is possibly TRBD1, with 5 bases matching. Input material: PBMCs or a T cell subset sorted from them (not recorded which). The TCR originated in an adult woman who had mild COVID-19 (a few samples of this study predate the infection). The sample titles of this study are shuffled in the database, so cell type and time point are left out; the donor was told from shared clones. The CDR3 protein is CASSKDGGYGYTF. The DNA is TGTGCCAGTAGCAAGGACGGGGGCTATGGCTACACCTTC.